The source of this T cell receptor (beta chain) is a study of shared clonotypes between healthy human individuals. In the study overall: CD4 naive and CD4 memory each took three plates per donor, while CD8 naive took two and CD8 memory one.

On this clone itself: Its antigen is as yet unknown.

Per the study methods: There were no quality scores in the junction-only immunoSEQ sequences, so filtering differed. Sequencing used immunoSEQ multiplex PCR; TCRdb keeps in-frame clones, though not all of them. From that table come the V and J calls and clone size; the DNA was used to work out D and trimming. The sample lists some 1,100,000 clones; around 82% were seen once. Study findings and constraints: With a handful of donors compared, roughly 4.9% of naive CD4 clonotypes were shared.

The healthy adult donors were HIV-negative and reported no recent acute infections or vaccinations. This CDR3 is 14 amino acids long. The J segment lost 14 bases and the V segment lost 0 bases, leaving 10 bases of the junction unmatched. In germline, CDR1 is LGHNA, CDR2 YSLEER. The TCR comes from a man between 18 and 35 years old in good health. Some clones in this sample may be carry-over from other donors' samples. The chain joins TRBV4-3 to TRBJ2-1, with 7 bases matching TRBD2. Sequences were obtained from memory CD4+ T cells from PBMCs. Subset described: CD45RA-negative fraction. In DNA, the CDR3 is TGCGCCAGCAGCCAAGATCTGTGGACTAGTGGGGAGTTCTTC. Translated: CASSQDLWTSGEFF.